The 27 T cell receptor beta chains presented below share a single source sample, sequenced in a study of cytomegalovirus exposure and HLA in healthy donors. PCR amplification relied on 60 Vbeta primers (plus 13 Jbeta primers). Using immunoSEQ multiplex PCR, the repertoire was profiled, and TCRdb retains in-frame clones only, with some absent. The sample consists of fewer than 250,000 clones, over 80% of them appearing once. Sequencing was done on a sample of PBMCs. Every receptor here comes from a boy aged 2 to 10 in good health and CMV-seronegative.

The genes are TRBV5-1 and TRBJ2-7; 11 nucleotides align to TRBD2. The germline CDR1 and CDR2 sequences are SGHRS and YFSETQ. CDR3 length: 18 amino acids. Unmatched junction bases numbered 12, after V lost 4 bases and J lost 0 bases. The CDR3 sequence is CASSTTPGLADSSYEQYF. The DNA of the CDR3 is TGCGCCAGCAGCACAACTCCGGGACTAGCGGACAGCTCCTACGAGCAGTACTTC.

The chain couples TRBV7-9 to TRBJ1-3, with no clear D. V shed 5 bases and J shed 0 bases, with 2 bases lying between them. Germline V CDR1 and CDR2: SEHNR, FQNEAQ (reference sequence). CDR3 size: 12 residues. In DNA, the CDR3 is TGTGCCAGCAGCCTCTCTGGAAACACCATATATTTT. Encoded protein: CASSLSGNTIYF.

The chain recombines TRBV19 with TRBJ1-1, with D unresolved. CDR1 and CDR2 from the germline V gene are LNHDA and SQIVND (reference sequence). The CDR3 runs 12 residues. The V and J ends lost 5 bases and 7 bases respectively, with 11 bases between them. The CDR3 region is CASSEYRSEAFF. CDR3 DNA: TGTGCCAGTAGTGAATATAGGAGTGAAGCTTTCTTT.

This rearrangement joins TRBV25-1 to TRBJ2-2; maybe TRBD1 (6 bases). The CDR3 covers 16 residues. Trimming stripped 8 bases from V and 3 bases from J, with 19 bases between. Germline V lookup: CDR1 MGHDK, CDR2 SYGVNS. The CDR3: CASGPTGLSHTGELFF. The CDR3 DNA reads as TGTGCCAGCGGACCAACAGGGCTTTCCCACACCGGGGAGCTGTTTTTT.

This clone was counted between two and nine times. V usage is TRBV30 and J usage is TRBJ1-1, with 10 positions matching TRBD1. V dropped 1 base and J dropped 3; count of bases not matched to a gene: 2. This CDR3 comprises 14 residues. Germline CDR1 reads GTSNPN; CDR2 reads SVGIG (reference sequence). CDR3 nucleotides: TGTGCCTGGAGTGCCGGGACAGGGGACACTGAAGCTTTCTTT. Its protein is CAWSAGTGDTEAFF. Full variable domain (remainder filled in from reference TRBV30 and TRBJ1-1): SQTIHQWPATLVQPVGSPLSLECTVEGTSNPNLYWYRQAAGRGLQLLFYSVGIGQISSEVPQNLSASRPQDRQFILSSKKLLLSDSGFYLCAWSAGTGDTEAFFGQGTRLTVV.

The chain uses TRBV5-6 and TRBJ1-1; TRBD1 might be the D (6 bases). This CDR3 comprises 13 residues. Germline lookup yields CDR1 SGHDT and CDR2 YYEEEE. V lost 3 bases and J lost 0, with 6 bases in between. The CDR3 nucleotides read TGTGCCAGCAGCTGGGGGCTGAACACTGAAGCTTTCTTT. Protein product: CASSWGLNTEAFF.

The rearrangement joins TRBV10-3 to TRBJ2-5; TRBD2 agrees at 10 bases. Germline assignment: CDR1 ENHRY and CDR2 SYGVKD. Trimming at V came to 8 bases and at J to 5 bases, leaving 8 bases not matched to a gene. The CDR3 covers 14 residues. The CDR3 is CAIASGRAWETQYF. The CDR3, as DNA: TGTGCCATCGCGAGCGGGAGGGCTTGGGAGACCCAGTACTTC.

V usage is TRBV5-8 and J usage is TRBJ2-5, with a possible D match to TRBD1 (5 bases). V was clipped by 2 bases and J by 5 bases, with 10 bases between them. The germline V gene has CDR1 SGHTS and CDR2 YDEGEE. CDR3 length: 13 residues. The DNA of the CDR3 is TGTGCCAGCAGCTTAGGGGTTCGGGAGACCCAGTACTTC. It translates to CASSLGVRETQYF.

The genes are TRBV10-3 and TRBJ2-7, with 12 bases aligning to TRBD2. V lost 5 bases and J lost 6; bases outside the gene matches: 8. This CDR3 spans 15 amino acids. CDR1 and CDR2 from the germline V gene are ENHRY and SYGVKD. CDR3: CAISNRASGGGEQYF. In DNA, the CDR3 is TGTGCCATCAGTAATAGGGCTAGCGGGGGGGGCGAGCAGTACTTC.

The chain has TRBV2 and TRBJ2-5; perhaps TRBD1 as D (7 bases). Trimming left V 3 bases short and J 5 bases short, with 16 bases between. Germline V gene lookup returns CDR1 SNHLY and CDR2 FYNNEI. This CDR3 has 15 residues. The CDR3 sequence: CASSETGLGGETQYF. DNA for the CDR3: TGTGCCAGCAGTGAGACAGGGCTCGGAGGGGAGACCCAGTACTTC.

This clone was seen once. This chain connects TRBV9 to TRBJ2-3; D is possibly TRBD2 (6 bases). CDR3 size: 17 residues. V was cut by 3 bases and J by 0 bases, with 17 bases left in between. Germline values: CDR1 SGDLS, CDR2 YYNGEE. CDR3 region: CASSAGGVGVSTDTQYF. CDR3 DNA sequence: TGTGCCAGCAGCGCCGGAGGGGTAGGGGTTAGCACAGATACGCAGTATTTT.

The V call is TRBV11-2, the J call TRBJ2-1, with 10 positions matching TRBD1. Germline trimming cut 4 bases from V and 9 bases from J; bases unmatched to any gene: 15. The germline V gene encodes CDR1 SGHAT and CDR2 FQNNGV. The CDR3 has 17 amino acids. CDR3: CASSWTGLGTGEGEQFF. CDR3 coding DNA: TGTGCCAGCAGCTGGACAGGGTTAGGGACAGGGGAAGGTGAGCAGTTCTTC.

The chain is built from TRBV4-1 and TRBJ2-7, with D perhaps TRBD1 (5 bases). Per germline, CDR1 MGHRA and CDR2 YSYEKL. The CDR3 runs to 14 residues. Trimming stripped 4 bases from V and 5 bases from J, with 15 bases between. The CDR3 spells CASSPINQGNEQYF. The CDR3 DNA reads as TGCGCCAGCAGCCCCATCAACCAGGGAAACGAGCAGTACTTC.

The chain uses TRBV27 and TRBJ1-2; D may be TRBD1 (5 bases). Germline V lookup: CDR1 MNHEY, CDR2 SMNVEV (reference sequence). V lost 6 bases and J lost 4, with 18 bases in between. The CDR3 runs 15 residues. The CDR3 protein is CASSSIGAKVYGYTF. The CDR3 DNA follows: TGTGCCAGCAGCTCTATTGGGGCCAAGGTCTATGGCTACACCTTC.

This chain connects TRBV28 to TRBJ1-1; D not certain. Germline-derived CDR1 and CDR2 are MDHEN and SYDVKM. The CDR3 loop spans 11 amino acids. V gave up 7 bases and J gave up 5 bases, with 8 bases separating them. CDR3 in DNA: TGTGCCAGCACCCTCTATACTGAAGCTTTCTTT. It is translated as CASTLYTEAFF.

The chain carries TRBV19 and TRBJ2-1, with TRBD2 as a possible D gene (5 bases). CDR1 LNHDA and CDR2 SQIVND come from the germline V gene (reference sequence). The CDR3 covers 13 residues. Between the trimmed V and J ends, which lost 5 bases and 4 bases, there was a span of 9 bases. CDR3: CASSWERYNEQFF. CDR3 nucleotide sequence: TGTGCCAGTAGTTGGGAGCGGTACAATGAGCAGTTCTTC.

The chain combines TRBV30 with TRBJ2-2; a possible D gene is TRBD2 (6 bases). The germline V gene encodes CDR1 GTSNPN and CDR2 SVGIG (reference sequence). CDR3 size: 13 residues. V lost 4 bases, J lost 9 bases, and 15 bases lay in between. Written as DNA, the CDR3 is TGTGCCTGGACTCCCAGAGGAGGGAGGGAGCTGTTTTTT. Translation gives CAWTPRGGRELFF.

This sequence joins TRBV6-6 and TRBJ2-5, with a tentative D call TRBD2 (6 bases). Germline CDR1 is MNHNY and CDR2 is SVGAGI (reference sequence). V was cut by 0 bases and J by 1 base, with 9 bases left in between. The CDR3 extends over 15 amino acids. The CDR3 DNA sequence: TGTGCCAGCAGTTACTCGAAGGGACTCCAAGAGACCCAGTACTTC. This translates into CASSYSKGLQETQYF.

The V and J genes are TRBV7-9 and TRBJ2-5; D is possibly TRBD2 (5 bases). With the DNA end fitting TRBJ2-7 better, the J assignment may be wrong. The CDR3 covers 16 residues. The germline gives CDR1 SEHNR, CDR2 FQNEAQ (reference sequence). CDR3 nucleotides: TGTGCCAGCAGCCAGGACTTACCTCCTTTCTCCTACGAGCAGTACTTC. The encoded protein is CASSQDLPPFSYEQYF.

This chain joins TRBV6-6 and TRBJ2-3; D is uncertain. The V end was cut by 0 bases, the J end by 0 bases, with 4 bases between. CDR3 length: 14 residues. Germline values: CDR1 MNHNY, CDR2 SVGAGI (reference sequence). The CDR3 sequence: CASSYSGSTDTQYF. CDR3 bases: TGTGCCAGCAGTTACTCTGGCAGCACAGATACGCAGTATTTT.

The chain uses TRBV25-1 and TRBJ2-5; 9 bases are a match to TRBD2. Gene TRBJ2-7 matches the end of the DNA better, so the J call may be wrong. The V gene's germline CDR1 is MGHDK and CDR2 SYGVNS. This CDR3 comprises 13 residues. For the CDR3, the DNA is TGTGCCAGCAGTCGACTAGCGGCATACGAGCAGTACTTC. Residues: CASSRLAAYEQYF.

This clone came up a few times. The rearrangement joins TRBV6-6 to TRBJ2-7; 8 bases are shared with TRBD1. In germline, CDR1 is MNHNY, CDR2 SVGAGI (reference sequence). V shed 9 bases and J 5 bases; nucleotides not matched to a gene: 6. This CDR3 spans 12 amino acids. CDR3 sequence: CASGDRWHEQYF. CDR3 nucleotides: TGTGCCAGTGGGGACAGGTGGCACGAGCAGTACTTC.

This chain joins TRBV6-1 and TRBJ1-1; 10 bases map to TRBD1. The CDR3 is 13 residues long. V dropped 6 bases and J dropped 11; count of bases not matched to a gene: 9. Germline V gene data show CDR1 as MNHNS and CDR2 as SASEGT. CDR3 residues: CASRPRQGAKAFF. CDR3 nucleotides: TGTGCCAGCAGGCCTAGACAGGGGGCGAAGGCTTTCTTT.

Here the CDR3 DNA reads TGTGCCAGTAGGGAACAGGGGGCTGGGGGCACTGAAGCTTTCTTT. It specifies CASREQGAGGTEAFF. The chain recombines TRBV19 with TRBJ1-1, with 9 bases fitting TRBD1. V was clipped by 6 bases and J by 4 bases; unmatched bases: 9. Germline V gene lookup returns CDR1 LNHDA and CDR2 SQIVND (reference sequence). This CDR3 has 15 amino acids.

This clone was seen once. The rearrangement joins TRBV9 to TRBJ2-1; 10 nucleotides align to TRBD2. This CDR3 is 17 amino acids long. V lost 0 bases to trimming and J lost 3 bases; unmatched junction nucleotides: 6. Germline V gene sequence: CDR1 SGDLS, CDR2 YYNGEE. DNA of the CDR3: TGTGCCAGCAGCGTAGAGCCCTTAGCGGGGGGCTACAATGAGCAGTTCTTC. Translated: CASSVEPLAGGYNEQFF. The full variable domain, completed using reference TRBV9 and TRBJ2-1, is DSGVTQTPKHLITATGQRVTLRCSPRSGDLSVYWYQQSLDQGLQFLIQYYNGEERAKGNILERFSAQQFPDLHSELNLSSLELGDSALYFCASSVEPLAGGYNEQFFGPGTRLTVL.

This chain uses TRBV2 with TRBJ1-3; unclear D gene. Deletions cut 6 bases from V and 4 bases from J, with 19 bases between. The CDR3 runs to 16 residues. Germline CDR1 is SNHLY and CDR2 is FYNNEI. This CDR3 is CASSHRELPAGNTIYF. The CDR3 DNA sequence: TGTGCCAGCAGCCATCGGGAGTTGCCGGCCGGAAACACCATATATTTT.

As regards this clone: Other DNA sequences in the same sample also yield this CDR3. The CDR3 protein is CATSRDRGPYEQYF. The CDR3 DNA sequence: TGTGCCACCAGCAGAGACAGGGGGCCCTACGAGCAGTACTTC. The V call is TRBV15, the J call TRBJ2-7; 8 bases match TRBD1. The CDR3 consists of 14 residues. V lost 0 bases to trimming and J lost 2 bases; unmatched junction nucleotides: 0. Germline CDR1 and CDR2: LNHNV and YYDKDF (reference sequence).